This T cell receptor beta chain comes out of a study of vaccination and CD4 T cells after COVID-19. The Oncomine TCR Beta short-read assay was applied to DNA of cultured CD4+ T cells. TCRdb called the PCR reads again in MiXCR, with one record for every CDR3 protein. In the table there are about 15,000 distinct CDR3 sequences, less than 70% of which are singletons. With regard to this clonotype: Its antigen is not identified.

The trim removed 8 bases at V and 8 bases at J, leaving 6 bases unmatched. The CDR3 runs to 13 residues. Germline assignment: CDR1 SNHLY and CDR2 FYNNEI. Stated treatment: roughly 10-day PBMC culture with coronavirus spike peptide pools or control peptides (ViraFEST assay). The starting material was CD4+ T cells from blood, cultured in vitro, obtained before SARS-CoV-2 vaccination. The chain has TRBV2 and TRBJ1-2; 12 nucleotides agree with TRBD1. The sequence derives from a human donor who had recovered from COVID-19. DNA for the CDR3: TGTGCCAGCGGGGGGGACAGGGGGCGCGGCTACACCTTC. It specifies CASGGDRGRGYTF.